This section outlines one T cell receptor (beta chain) sequence together with its context. Its antigen remains unidentified. This sample is drawn from a study of shared clonotypes between healthy human individuals. For the study at large: A couple of women and a few men aged 18 to 49 made up the donors.

CDR3 size: 15 residues. Trimming pared 5 bases from V and 7 bases from J, leaving 18 bases between. Germline CDR1 SGHAT, CDR2 FQNNGV. Study conclusions and caveats: Relative to clonotypes present in all four donors, those not shared had lower generation probabilities. With a few donors compared, about 5.2% of naive CD4 clonotypes were shared.

Measured with immunoSEQ multiplex PCR; TCRdb has only the in-frame clones, and not every one. The table has under 700,000 clones, roughly 95% seen once. CD45RO-negative, CCR7-selected cells formed the naive CD8 fraction, which excluded terminally differentiated effector memory CD45RA+ cells. Every donor was a Caucasian adult from Nashville, Tennessee. J is TRBJ2-1 and V is TRBV11-2; no clear D gene. This clonotype originated in a woman in her 30s in good health. The sequenced sample was naive CD8+ T cells sorted from blood. CDR3 DNA sequence: TGTGCCAGCAGCCTCCCGACCCCCCTAATGAATGAGCAGTTCTTC. Its protein product is CASSLPTPLMNEQFF.